One and the same sample provided the 18 T cell receptor beta chains below, sequenced in a study of blood T cell repertoires in COVID-19 (TCRdb year 2020). Libraries came from the immunoSEQ multiplex PCR assay. The source is immuneACCESS, and TCRdb retained only in-frame sequences with V and J called. Part of the clones is not carried over; for the studies checked, unresolved V genes explain less than half of this, and the remainder is unexplained. Across this sample there are about 46,000 clones, with approximately 83% seen only once. The top ten clonotypes cover approximately 14% of the sample. Sequencing was done on a sample of peripheral blood. These receptors were collected from a human donor in a cohort sampled during active COVID-19. The donor label of this sample is uncertain.

This CDR3 is CASSLGQGVGNTIYF. In DNA form, the CDR3 reads TGCGCCAGCAGCTTGGGCCAGGGGGTTGGAAACACCATATATTTT. This sequence joins TRBV5-1 and TRBJ1-3, with 7 bases aligning to TRBD1. There are 15 residues in the CDR3. Losses at the gene ends were 0 bases for V and 3 bases for J; bases not matched to a gene: 3. Germline CDR1 and CDR2: SGHRS and YFSETQ.

The chain employs TRBV28 and TRBJ2-7; 7 nucleotides line up with TRBD2. The CDR3 has 14 residues. Germline V CDR1 and CDR2: MDHEN, SYDVKM. V shed 3 bases and J 1 base; nucleotides not matched to a gene: 3. The CDR3 bases are TGTGCCAGCAGTTTGGGGGGAGGGTCCTACGAGCAGTACTTC. Its protein is CASSLGGGSYEQYF.

The chain joins TRBV4-2 to TRBJ1-1; 7 nucleotides agree with TRBD1. CDR1 and CDR2 (germline): LGHNA, YNFKEQ. CDR3 size: 14 residues. J lost 3 bases, V lost 4 bases, and 5 bases had no gene match. CDR3 amino acids: CASSLTGDDTEAFF. CDR3 DNA: TGTGCCAGCAGCCTTACAGGGGATGACACTGAAGCTTTCTTT.

The genes are TRBV12-3 or TRBV12-4 and TRBJ1-3; tentative D call: TRBD1 (5 bases). This CDR3 spans 13 amino acids. V gave up 2 bases and J gave up 8 bases, with 10 bases separating them. The CDR3 reads CASSLQGRDTIYF. DNA for the CDR3: TGTGCCAGCAGTTTACAGGGCCGGGACACCATATATTTT.

The V call is TRBV7-2, the J call TRBJ2-2; TRBD1 agrees at 7 bases. CDR3 length: 14 amino acids. Germline assignment: CDR1 SGHTA and CDR2 FQGNSA. V gave up 7 bases and J gave up 2 bases; unmatched junction bases: 4. The CDR3 here is CASNRGPNTGELFF. In DNA form, the CDR3 reads TGTGCCAGCAATAGGGGGCCCAACACCGGGGAGCTGTTTTTT.

In its sample, this clone is medium-sized. The CDR3: CATSRDTQGSYEQYF. The CDR3 bases are TGTGCCACCAGCAGAGATACTCAGGGCTCCTACGAGCAGTACTTC. The V call is TRBV15, the J call TRBJ2-7; D is possibly TRBD1 (5 bases). Looked up from germline, CDR1 is LNHNV and CDR2 is YYDKDF (reference sequence). This CDR3 spans 15 amino acids. V was trimmed by 0 bases and J by 0 bases, leaving 9 bases between them.

The V gene is TRBV29-1, the J gene TRBJ2-1; TRBD1 aligns across 7 bases. J gave up 2 bases and V 7 bases, and 11 bases lay outside the gene matches. The V gene's germline CDR1 is SQVTM and CDR2 ANQGSEA. CDR3 length: 15 residues. For the CDR3, the DNA is TGCAGCGCAAAGTACGACAGGGCAGCCTACAATGAGCAGTTCTTC. Its protein product is CSAKYDRAAYNEQFF.

The rearrangement joins TRBV7-2 to TRBJ2-7, with 9 bases aligning to TRBD1. V lost 1 base, J lost 0 bases, and 4 bases stayed unmatched. The CDR3 has 16 residues. CDR1 and CDR2 from the germline V gene are SGHTA and FQGNSA. The CDR3 region is CASSLVVTGGSYEQYF. In nucleotides, the CDR3 is TGTGCCAGCAGCTTAGTCGTGACAGGGGGCTCCTACGAGCAGTACTTC.

The V gene is TRBV5-4, the J gene TRBJ2-2, with a tentative D call TRBD2 (6 bases). CDR1 is SGHNT and CDR2 is YYREEE in the germline V gene (reference sequence). The germline V and J ends were trimmed by 3 bases and 1 base, with 13 bases remaining between them. This CDR3 contains 16 residues. In DNA form, the CDR3 reads TGTGCCAGCAGCTCCCTCGGGGGAGAGAACACCGGGGAGCTGTTTTTT. This sequence encodes CASSSLGGENTGELFF.

This clone was seen once. J is TRBJ1-6 and V is TRBV3-1 (or the pseudogene TRBV3-2), with TRBD1 matching 7 bases. The trim removed 6 bases at V and 10 bases at J, leaving 9 bases unmatched. CDR3 length equals 14 residues. Germline V lookup: CDR1 LGHDT, CDR2 YNNKEL (reference sequence). Here the CDR3 DNA reads TGTGCCAGCAGACCCCACAGGGGAAACTCACCCCTCCACTTT. Translating it yields CASRPHRGNSPLHF.

This chain links TRBV5-5 with TRBJ1-2, with 10 nucleotides matching TRBD1. Unmatched junction bases numbered 3, after V lost 0 bases and J lost 4 bases. Germline CDR1 SGHKS, CDR2 YYEKEE (reference sequence). CDR3 size: 15 residues. The CDR3 nucleotides are TGTGCCAGCAGCTTGGTTGGGACAGGGGCCTATGGCTACACCTTC. As protein: CASSLVGTGAYGYTF.

The chain couples TRBV28 to TRBJ1-3; TRBD1 agrees at 7 bases. The germline CDR1 and CDR2 sequences are MDHEN and SYDVKM. This CDR3 is 16 amino acids long. V was clipped by 6 bases and J by 1 base; unmatched bases: 9. The CDR3 is CASSDSGTASGNTIYF. The CDR3 DNA sequence: TGTGCCAGCAGCGACTCCGGGACAGCTTCTGGAAACACCATATATTTT. The full variable domain, with the rest looked up from reference TRBV28 and TRBJ1-3, is DVKVTQSSRYLVKRTGEKVFLECVQDMDHENMFWYRQDPGLGLRLIYFSYDVKMKEKGDIPEGYSVSREKKERFSLILESASTNQTSMYLCASSDSGTASGNTIYFGEGSWLTVV.

The chain couples TRBV7-9 to TRBJ2-7, with D unresolved. Trimming shortened V by 5 bases and J by 5 bases, and 10 bases separated the two germline ends. Germline values: CDR1 SEHNR, CDR2 FQNEAQ (reference sequence). CDR3 length equals 12 residues. CDR3 DNA sequence: TGTGCCAGCAGCCTCCTCGGTCACGAGCAGTACTTC. It yields the protein CASSLLGHEQYF.

The rearrangement uses TRBV27 and TRBJ2-5, with 9 nucleotides matching TRBD1. Germline V gene data show CDR1 as MNHEY and CDR2 as SMNVEV (reference sequence). CDR3 length: 13 residues. V shed 8 bases, J shed 4 bases, and the junction held 5 bases outside the gene matches. In DNA form, the CDR3 reads TGTGCCAGCCGCGACAGGGGGGGAGAGACCCAGTACTTC. This encodes CASRDRGGETQYF.

Only one count was recorded for this clone. A junction boundary mismatches the germline segment, possibly from a read error. The J gene is TRBJ1-2, the V gene TRBV9; 7 bases align to TRBD1. The CDR3 totals 13 residues. CDR1 is SGDLS and CDR2 is YYNGEE in the germline V gene. The CDR3 nucleotides read TGTGCCAGCCGCGTTTGGCCAGGGGGGGGCTACACCTTC. Amino acid sequence: CASRVWPGGGYTF.

The rearrangement uses TRBV27 and TRBJ2-6, with a possible D match to TRBD2 (6 bases). In germline, CDR1 is MNHEY, CDR2 SMNVEV (reference sequence). Trimming stripped 6 bases from V and 3 bases from J, with 15 bases between. The CDR3 is 16 residues long. CDR3 DNA: TGTGCCAGCAGCCATCCCGGAGCGGGTGGGGCCAACGTCCTGACTTTC. Translation: CASSHPGAGGANVLTF.

The chain couples TRBV3-1 (or the pseudogene TRBV3-2) to TRBJ2-1; 7 nucleotides agree with TRBD1. Trimming removed 4 bases from V and 10 bases from J; junction bases left unmatched: 10. Germline-derived CDR1 and CDR2 are LGHDT and YNNKEL (reference sequence). This CDR3 comprises 14 residues. CDR3 amino acids: CASSLPQGRGEQFF. The CDR3 DNA reads TGTGCCAGCAGCCTTCCCCAGGGCAGGGGGGAGCAGTTCTTC.

CDR3 residues: CASSSSGGWYEQYF. The CDR3 DNA reads as TGTGCCAGCAGCTCCAGCGGGGGCTGGTACGAGCAGTACTTC. The genes are TRBV5-8 and TRBJ2-7; 8 nucleotides line up with TRBD2. The V gene's germline CDR1 is SGHTS and CDR2 YDEGEE. V lost 3 bases, J lost 4 bases, and 6 bases stayed unmatched. This CDR3 contains 14 residues.